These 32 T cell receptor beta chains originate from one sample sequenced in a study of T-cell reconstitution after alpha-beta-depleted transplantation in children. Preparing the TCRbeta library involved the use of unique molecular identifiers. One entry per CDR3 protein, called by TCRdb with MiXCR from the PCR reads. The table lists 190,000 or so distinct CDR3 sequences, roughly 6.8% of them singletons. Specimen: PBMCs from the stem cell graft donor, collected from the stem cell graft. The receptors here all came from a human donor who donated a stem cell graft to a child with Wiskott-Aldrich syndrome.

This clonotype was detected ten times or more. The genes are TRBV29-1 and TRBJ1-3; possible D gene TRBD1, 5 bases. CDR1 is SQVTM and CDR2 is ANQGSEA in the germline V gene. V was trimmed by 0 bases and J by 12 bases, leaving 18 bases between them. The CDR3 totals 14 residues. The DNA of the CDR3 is TGCAGCGTTGAAGACGAATGGGACGGGTCCGGCATATATTTT. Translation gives CSVEDEWDGSGIYF.

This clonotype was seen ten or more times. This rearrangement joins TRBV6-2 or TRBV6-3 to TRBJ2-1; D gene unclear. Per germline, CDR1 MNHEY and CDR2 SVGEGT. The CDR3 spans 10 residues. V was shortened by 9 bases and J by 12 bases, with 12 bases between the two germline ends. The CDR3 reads CASKIPGQFF. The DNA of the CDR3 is TGTGCCAGTAAAATCCCGGGGCAGTTCTTC.

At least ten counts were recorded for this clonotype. The CDR3 bases are TGTGCCAGCAGCAGACAGGGGAGCAATCAGCCCCAGCATTTT. Translating gives CASSRQGSNQPQHF. The chain combines TRBV7-2 with TRBJ1-5; 8 nucleotides match TRBD1. The CDR3 extends over 14 amino acids. CDR1 and CDR2 from the germline V gene are SGHTA and FQGNSA. J gave up 1 base and V 5 bases, and 1 base lay outside the gene matches.

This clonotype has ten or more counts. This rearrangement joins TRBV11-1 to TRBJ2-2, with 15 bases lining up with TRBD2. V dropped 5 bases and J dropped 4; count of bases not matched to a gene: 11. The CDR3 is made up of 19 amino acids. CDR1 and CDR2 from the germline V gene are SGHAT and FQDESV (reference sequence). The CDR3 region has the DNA TGTGCCAGCAGCCAGACCCGGTGGACTAGCGGGAGGGTCACCGGGGAGCTGTTTTTT. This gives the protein CASSQTRWTSGRVTGELFF.

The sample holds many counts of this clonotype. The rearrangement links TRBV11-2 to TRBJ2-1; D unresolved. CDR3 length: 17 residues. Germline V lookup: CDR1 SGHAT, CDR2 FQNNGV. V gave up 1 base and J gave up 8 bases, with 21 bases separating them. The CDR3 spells CASSLVIRAVPLDEQFF. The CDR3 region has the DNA TGTGCCAGCAGCTTAGTCATTAGGGCAGTCCCTCTCGATGAGCAGTTCTTC.

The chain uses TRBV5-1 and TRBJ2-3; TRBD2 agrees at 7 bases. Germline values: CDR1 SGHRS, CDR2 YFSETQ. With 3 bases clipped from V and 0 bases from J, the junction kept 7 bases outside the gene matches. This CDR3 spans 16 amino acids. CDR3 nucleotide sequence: TGCGCCAGCAGCTCCCTTGTGGGGGGGAGCACAGATACGCAGTATTTT. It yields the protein CASSSLVGGSTDTQYF.

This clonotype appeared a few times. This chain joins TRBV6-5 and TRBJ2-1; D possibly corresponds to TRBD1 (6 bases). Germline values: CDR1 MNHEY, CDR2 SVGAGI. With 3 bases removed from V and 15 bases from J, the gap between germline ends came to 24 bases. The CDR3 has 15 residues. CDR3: CASSYRRTDLGRAFF. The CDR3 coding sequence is TGTGCCAGCAGTTATCGACGGACAGATCTCGGTCGCGCGTTCTTC.

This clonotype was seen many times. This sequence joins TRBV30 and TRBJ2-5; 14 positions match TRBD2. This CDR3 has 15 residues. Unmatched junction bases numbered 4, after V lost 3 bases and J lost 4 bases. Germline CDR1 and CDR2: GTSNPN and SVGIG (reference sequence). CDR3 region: CAWSLGLAGVETQYF. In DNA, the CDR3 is TGTGCCTGGAGCCTGGGACTAGCGGGAGTAGAGACCCAGTACTTC.

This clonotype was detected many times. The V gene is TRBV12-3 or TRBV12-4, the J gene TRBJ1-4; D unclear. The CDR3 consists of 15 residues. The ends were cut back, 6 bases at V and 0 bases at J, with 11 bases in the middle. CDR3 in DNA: TGTGCCAGCAGCGAACGATTTGCAACTAATGAAAAACTGTTTTTT. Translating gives CASSERFATNEKLFF.

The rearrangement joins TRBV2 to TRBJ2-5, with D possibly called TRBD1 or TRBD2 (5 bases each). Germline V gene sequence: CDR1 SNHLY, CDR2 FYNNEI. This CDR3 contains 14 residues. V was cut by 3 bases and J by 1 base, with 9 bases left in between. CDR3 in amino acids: CASSEGTFQETQYF. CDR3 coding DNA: TGTGCCAGCAGTGAGGGGACCTTCCAAGAGACCCAGTACTTC.

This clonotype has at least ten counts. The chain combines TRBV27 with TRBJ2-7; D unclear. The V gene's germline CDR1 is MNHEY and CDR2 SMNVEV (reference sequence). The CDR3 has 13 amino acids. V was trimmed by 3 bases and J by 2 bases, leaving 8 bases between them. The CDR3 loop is CASSFLQTYEQYF. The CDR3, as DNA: TGTGCCAGCAGTTTCCTCCAGACCTACGAGCAGTACTTC.

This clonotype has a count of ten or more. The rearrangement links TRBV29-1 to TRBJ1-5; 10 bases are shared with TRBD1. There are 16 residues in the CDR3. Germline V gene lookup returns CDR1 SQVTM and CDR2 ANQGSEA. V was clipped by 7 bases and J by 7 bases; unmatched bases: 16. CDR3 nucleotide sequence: TGCAGCGCCTTACTACCGGGACAGGGGCCCGAACAGCCCCAGCATTTT. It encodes CSALLPGQGPEQPQHF.

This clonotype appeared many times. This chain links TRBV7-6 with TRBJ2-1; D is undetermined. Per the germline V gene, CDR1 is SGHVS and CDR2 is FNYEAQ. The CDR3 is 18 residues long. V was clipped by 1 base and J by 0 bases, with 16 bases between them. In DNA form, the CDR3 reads TGTGCCAGCAGCTTAGGAGCAGTAGGCGCCCTCTCCTACAATGAGCAGTTCTTC. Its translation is CASSLGAVGALSYNEQFF.

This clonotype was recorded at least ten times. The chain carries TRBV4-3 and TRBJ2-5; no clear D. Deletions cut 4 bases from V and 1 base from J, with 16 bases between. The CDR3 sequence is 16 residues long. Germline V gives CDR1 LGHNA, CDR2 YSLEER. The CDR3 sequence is CASSPSWGIFQETQYF. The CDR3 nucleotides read TGCGCCAGCAGCCCCTCGTGGGGAATTTTCCAAGAGACCCAGTACTTC.

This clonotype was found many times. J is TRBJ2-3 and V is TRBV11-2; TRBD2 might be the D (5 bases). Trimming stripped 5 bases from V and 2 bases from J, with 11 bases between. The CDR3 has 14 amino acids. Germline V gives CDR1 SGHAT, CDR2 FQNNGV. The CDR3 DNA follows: TGTGCCAGCAGCCAATGGACTTACACAGATACGCAGTATTTT. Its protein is CASSQWTYTDTQYF. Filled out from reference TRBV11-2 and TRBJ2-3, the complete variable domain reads EAGVAQSPRYKIIEKRQSVAFWCNPISGHATLYWYQQILGQGPKLLIQFQNNGVVDDSQLPKDRFSAERLKGVDSTLKIQPAKLEDSAVYLCASSQWTYTDTQYFGPGTRLTVL.

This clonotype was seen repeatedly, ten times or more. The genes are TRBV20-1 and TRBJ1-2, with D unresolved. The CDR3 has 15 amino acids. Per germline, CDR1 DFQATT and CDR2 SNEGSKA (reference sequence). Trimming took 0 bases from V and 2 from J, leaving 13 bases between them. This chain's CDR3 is CSARDLLAGNYGYTF. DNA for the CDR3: TGCAGTGCTAGAGATCTGTTGGCGGGGAACTATGGCTACACCTTC.

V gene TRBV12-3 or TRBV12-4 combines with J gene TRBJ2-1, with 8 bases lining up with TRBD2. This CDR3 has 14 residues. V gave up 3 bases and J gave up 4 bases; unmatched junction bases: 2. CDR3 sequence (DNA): TGTGCCAGCAGTTTTCGGGAGGGATACAATGAGCAGTTCTTC. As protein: CASSFREGYNEQFF.

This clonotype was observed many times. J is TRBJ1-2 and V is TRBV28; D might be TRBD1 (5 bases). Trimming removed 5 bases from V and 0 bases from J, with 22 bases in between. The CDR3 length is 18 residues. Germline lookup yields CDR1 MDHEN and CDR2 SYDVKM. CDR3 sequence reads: CASSLGGMTERANYGYTF. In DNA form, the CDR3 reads TGTGCCAGCAGTCTAGGAGGGATGACAGAGAGAGCTAACTATGGCTACACCTTC.

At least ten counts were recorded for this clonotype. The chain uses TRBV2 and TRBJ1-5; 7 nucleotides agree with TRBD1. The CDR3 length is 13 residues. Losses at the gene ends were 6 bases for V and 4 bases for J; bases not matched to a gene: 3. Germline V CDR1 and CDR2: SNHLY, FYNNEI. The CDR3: CASRTGLNQPQHF. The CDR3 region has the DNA TGTGCCAGCAGGACAGGGCTAAATCAGCCCCAGCATTTT.

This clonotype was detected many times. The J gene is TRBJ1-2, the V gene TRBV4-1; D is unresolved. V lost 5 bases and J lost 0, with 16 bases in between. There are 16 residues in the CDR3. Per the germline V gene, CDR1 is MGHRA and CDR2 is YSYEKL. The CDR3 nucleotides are TGCGCCAGCAGCTCTCTTGAGGCTGGCTCTAACTATGGCTACACCTTC. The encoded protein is CASSSLEAGSNYGYTF.

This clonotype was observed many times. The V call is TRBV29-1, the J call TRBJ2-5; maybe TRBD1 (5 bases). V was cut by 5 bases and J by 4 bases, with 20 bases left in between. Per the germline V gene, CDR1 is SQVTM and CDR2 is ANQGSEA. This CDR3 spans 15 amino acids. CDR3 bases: TGCAGCGTTTTTTCCCCAGGACAAACCGGAGAGACCCAGTACTTC. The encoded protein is CSVFSPGQTGETQYF.

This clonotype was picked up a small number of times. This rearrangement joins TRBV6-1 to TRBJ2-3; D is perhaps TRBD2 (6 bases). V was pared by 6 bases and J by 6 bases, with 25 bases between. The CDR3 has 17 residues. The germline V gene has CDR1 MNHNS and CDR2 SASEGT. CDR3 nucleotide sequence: TGTGCCAGCAGGAGTCCGGGAGCCTCAAAGGGACGGGATACGCAGTATTTT. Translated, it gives CASRSPGASKGRDTQYF.

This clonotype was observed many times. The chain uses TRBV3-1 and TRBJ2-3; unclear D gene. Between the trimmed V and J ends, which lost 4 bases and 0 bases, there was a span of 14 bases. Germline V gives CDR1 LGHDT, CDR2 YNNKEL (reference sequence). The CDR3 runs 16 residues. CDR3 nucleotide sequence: TGTGCCAGCAGCCGACGACTGTCCACTAGCACAGATACGCAGTATTTT. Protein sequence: CASSRRLSTSTDTQYF.

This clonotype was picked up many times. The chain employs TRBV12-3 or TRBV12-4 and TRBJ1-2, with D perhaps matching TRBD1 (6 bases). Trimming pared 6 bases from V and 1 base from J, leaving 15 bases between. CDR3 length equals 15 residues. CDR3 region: CASSLDRRGNYGYTF. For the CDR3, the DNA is TGTGCCAGCAGCCTCGACAGGCGGGGTAACTATGGCTACACCTTC.

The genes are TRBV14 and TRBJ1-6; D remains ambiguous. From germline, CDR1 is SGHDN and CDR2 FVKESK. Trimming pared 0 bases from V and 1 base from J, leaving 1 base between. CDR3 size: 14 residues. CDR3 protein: CASSQESYNSPLHF. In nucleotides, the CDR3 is TGTGCCAGCAGCCAAGAATCCTATAATTCACCCCTCCACTTT.

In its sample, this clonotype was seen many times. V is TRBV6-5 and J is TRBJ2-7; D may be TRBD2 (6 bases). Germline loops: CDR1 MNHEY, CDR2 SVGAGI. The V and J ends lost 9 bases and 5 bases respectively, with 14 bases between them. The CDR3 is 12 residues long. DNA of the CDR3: TGTGCCAGTCACAGGAGGGATGACGAGCAGTACTTC. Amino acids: CASHRRDDEQYF.

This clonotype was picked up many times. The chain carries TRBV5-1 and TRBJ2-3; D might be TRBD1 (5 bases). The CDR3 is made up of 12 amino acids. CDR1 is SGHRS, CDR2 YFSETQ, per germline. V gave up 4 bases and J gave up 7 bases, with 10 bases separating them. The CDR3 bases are TGCGCCAGCAGCATAGACAGTTATACGCAGTATTTT. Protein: CASSIDSYTQYF.

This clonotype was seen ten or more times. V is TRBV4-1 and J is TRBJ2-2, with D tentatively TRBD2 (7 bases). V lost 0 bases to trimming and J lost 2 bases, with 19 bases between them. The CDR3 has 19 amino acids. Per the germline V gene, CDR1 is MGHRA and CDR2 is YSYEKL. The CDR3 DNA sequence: TGCGCCAGCAGCCAAGAATCGCTGAGACGGGGGGCAAACACCGGGGAGCTGTTTTTT. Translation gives CASSQESLRRGANTGELFF.

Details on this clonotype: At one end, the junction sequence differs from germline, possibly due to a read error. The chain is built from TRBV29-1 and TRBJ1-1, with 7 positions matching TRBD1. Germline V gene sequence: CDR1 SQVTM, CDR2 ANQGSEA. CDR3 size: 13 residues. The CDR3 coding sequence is TGCAGCATAAAACCGACAGGGAACACTGAAGCTCTCTTT. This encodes CSIKPTGNTEALF.

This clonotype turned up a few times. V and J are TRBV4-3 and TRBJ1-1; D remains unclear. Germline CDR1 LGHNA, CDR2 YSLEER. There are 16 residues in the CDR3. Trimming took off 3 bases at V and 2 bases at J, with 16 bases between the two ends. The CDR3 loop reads CASSHSPPGPNTEAFF. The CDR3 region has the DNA TGCGCCAGCAGCCATAGCCCCCCCGGACCAAACACTGAAGCTTTCTTT.

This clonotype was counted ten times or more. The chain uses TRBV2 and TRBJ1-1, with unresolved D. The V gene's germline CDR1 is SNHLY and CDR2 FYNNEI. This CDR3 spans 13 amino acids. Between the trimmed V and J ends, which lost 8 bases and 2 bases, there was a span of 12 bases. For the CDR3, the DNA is TGTGCCAGCCTACTTGGGGTCAACACTGAAGCTTTCTTT. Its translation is CASLLGVNTEAFF.

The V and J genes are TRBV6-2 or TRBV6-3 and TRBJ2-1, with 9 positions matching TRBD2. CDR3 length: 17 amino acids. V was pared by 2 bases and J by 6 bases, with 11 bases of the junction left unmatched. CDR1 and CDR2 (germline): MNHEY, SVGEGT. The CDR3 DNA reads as TGTGCCAGCAGTTACGGTTCGGCGGGAGGGCCGTTCAATGAGCAGTTCTTC. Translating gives CASSYGSAGGPFNEQFF.